This is a list of T cell receptor beta chains from one sample in a study of STAT5B mutations in CD4+ large granular lymphocyte leukemia. Using immunoSEQ multiplex PCR, the repertoire was profiled, and TCRdb retains in-frame clones only, with some absent. The table shows tens of thousands of clones, with about four fifths occurring only once. The sequenced sample consisted of CD4+ T cells from blood buffy coats. The receptors come from a human donor in good health. CDR3s include the opening cysteine and the closing phenylalanine or tryptophan. The D gene is left open where the match is weak. Size values are once, few and many counts, or a class for expanded clones, and some rows have none.

D gene | J gene | clone size | V gene | CDR3 DNA | CDR3 protein
TRBD1 | TRBJ1-1 | - | TRBV18 | TGTGCCAGCTCACCGGGGGGACAGGACACTGAAGCTTTCTTT | CASSPGGQDTEAFF
- | TRBJ1-2 | - | TRBV7-8 | TGTGCCAGCAGCTTGGTCAGAAACTTCTATGGCTACACCTTC | CASSLVRNFYGYTF
- | TRBJ1-5 | once | TRBV6-4 | TGTGCCAGCAGTCCCAAGGGCGGGACAAATCAGCCCCAGCATTTT | CASSPKGGTNQPQHF
- | TRBJ1-1 | - | TRBV25-1 | TGTGCCAGCAGTGTGAAGGGGAATACTGAAGCTTTCTTT | CASSVKGNTEAFF
- | TRBJ2-3 | - | TRBV25-1 | TGTGCCAGCAGTGTCCACGGGACTCACACGCAGTATTTT | CASSVHGTHTQYF
- | TRBJ1-5 | - | TRBV19 | TGTGCCAGTAGACTTAAACAGGGCAATCAGCCCCAGCATTTT | CASRLKQGNQPQHF
- | TRBJ1-5 | few | TRBV30 | TGTGCCTGGATGGGGTGGAGTAGGCCCCCGGGATCCGTAAGTTTACACAATCAGCCCCAGCATTTT | CAWMGWSRPPGSVSLHNQPQHF
- | TRBJ1-3 | few | TRBV4-1 | TGCGCCAGCAGCCAAGGCGGGGGTCGAAACACCATATATTTT | CASSQGGGRNTIYF
TRBD1 | TRBJ1-1 | - | TRBV9 | TGTGCCAGCAGCGGCCCGACCGGGACAGGGGTTGGCACTGAAGCTTTCTTT | CASSGPTGTGVGTEAFF
- | TRBJ2-6 | - | TRBV5-4 | TGTGCCAGCAGCCCCTCTGGGGCCAACGTCCTGACTTTC | CASSPSGANVLTF
TRBD1 | TRBJ2-7 | - | TRBV10-3 | TGTGCCATCAGTTACGGGACAGGGAGCTACGAGCAGTACTTC | CAISYGTGSYEQYF
- | TRBJ2-7 | - | TRBV14 | TGTGCCAGCAGCCAAGACAGTCACACCTACGAGCAGTACTTC | CASSQDSHTYEQYF
- | TRBJ2-7 | - | TRBV27 | TGTGCCAGCAGTCGTACAGGGTCCTACGAGCAGTACTTC | CASSRTGSYEQYF